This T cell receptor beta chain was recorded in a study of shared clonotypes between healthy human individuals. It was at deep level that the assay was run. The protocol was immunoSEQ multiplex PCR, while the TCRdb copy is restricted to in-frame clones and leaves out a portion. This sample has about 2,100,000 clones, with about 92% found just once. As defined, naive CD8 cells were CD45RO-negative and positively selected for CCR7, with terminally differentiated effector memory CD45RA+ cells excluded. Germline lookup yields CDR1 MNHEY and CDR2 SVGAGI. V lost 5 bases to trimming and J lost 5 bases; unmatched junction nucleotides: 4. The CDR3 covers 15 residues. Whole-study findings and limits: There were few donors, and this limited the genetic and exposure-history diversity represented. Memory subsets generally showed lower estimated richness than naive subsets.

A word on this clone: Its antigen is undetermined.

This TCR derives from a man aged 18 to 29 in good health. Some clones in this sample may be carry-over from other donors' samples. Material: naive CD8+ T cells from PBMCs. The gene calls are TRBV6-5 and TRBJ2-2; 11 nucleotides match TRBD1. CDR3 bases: TGTGCCAGCAGTCAGGACAGGGGGCCTACCGGGGAGCTGTTTTTT. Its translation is CASSQDRGPTGELFF.